These 7 T cell receptor beta chains were all obtained from the same sample, sequenced in a study of cytomegalovirus exposure and HLA in healthy donors. Use of 60 Vbeta and 13 Jbeta primers characterized the PCR. Method: immunoSEQ multiplex PCR; TCRdb's copy keeps in-frame clones and lacks some. The listing records tens of thousands of clones. Sample: PBMCs. The receptors shown here come from a male donor in good health and CMV-seronegative.

The V call is TRBV7-9, the J call TRBJ1-4; possibly TRBD1 for D (6 bases). The CDR3 runs to 16 residues. Trimming pared 7 bases from V and 8 bases from J, leaving 23 bases between. Germline CDR1 is SEHNR and CDR2 is FQNEAQ (reference sequence). In nucleotides, the CDR3 is TGTGCCAGCAACAATGCACAGGGCCGGGTCCGGGAAAAACTGTTTTTT. It translates to CASNNAQGRVREKLFF.

V is TRBV27 and J is TRBJ1-4; 9 bases match TRBD1. The V gene's germline CDR1 is MNHEY and CDR2 SMNVEV (reference sequence). The CDR3 consists of 16 residues. The V segment lost 5 bases and the J segment 0 bases; nucleotides outside the gene matches: 4. CDR3 in amino acids: CASSLGQGTTNEKLFF. As DNA, the CDR3 is TGTGCCAGCAGTCTTGGACAGGGGACAACTAATGAAAAACTGTTTTTT.

The chain is built from TRBV5-1 and TRBJ2-1, with D tentatively TRBD1 (6 bases). Germline V gene sequence: CDR1 SGHRS, CDR2 YFSETQ. This CDR3 has 16 residues. Between the trimmed V and J ends, which lost 0 bases and 0 bases, there was a span of 10 bases. The CDR3 region is CASSLGQGSSYNEQFF. CDR3 nucleotides: TGCGCCAGCAGCTTGGGGCAGGGGAGCTCCTACAATGAGCAGTTCTTC.

The chain couples TRBV13 to TRBJ2-7, with a possible D match to TRBD2 (5 bases). Germline lookup yields CDR1 PRHDT and CDR2 FYEKMQ (reference sequence). V was clipped by 6 bases and J by 0 bases, with 9 bases between them. The CDR3 consists of 13 residues. Here the CDR3 DNA reads TGTGCCAGCAGTGGACTTAACTCCTACGAGCAGTACTTC. It specifies CASSGLNSYEQYF.

The chain employs TRBV4-3 and TRBJ1-6; 8 nucleotides agree with TRBD1. Germline values: CDR1 LGHNA, CDR2 YSLEER. The CDR3 extends over 19 amino acids. Losses at the gene ends were 4 bases for V and 1 base for J; bases not matched to a gene: 12. The CDR3 bases are TGCGCCAGCAGCCTACGGGGGGCAGGGGGCAAATCCTATAATTCACCCCTCCACTTT. This translates into CASSLRGAGGKSYNSPLHF.

The chain is built from TRBV7-6 and TRBJ1-1; 7 nucleotides match TRBD1. Germline trimming cut 1 base from V and 8 bases from J; bases unmatched to any gene: 10. Germline V lookup: CDR1 SGHVS, CDR2 FNYEAQ. The length of the CDR3 is 15 residues. The CDR3 DNA is TGTGCCAGCAGCTTAGGAATTAACAGGGGAGACGAAGCTTTCTTT. Amino acid sequence: CASSLGINRGDEAFF. Full variable domain (rest looked up from reference TRBV7-6 and TRBJ1-1): GAGVSQSPRYKVTKRGQDVALRCDPISGHVSLYWYRQALGQGPEFLTYFNYEAQQDKSGLPNDRFSAERPEGSISTLTIQRTEQRDSAMYRCASSLGINRGDEAFFGQGTRLTVV.

The chain links TRBV6-4 to TRBJ2-3, with 7 positions matching TRBD2. This CDR3 is built from 15 residues. The V segment lost 2 bases and the J segment 1 base; nucleotides outside the gene matches: 3. The germline V gene encodes CDR1 MRHNA and CDR2 SNTAGT. This chain's CDR3 is CASSDASGGTDTQYF. The DNA for the CDR3 is TGTGCCAGCAGTGACGCCAGCGGGGGCACAGATACGCAGTATTTT.